These 32 T cell receptor beta chains were all obtained from the same sample, sequenced in a study of CD8 T cells in ankylosing spondylitis. Antigen specificity for these receptors is unknown. A single record per CDR3 protein comes from TCRdb applying MiXCR to the 5' RACE reads. Of about 540,000 distinct CDR3 sequences in the sample, over 9.5% were seen once. Whole-study findings and limits: A TCR beta motif made of eight highly homologous variants seemed typical of ankylosing spondylitis blood.

Sequencing used blood, either unsorted or a sorted T cell fraction (not recorded which). The receptors derive from a male donor with ankylosing spondylitis.

This clonotype turned up a few times. The rearrangement uses TRBV20-1 and TRBJ1-2; 7 bases fit TRBD1. This CDR3 has 13 amino acids. V shed 6 bases, J shed 7 bases, and the junction held 11 bases outside the gene matches. The germline V gene encodes CDR1 DFQATT and CDR2 SNEGSKA (reference sequence). The CDR3 sequence: CSASMGQYGGYTF. CDR3 nucleotide sequence: TGCAGTGCCAGTATGGGACAGTACGGTGGCTACACCTTC.

The V gene is TRBV11-2, the J gene TRBJ2-1; D is unclear. Germline CDR1 and CDR2: SGHAT and FQNNGV. Trimming removed 1 base at V and 9 bases at J, with 10 bases between. This CDR3 is built from 13 residues. The CDR3 is CASSLGLDTEQFF. CDR3 sequence (DNA): TGTGCCAGCAGCTTAGGACTTGACACTGAGCAGTTCTTC.

This clonotype has more than one count but fewer than ten. V gene TRBV20-1 combines with J gene TRBJ2-1; 9 nucleotides align to TRBD2. Per the germline V gene, CDR1 is DFQATT and CDR2 is SNEGSKA (reference sequence). This CDR3 spans 15 amino acids. The chain's CDR3 is CRPSGGLAVYNEQFF. CDR3 nucleotide sequence: TGCAGGCCATCAGGGGGACTAGCAGTCTACAATGAGCAGTTCTTC.

Turning to this clonotype: This clone may be a read error of a much larger clone one base away. The CDR3: CASSQHGTDTQYF. The CDR3, as DNA: TGTGCCAGCAGCCAACACGGCACAGATACGCAGTATTTT. The V gene is TRBV3-1, the J gene TRBJ2-3; no clear D. Germline V lookup: CDR1 LGHDT, CDR2 YNNKEL (reference sequence). V was shortened by 2 bases and J by 1 base, with 4 bases between the two germline ends. The CDR3 sequence is 13 residues long.

This chain links TRBV27 with TRBJ1-6; D unresolved. V lost 1 base to trimming and J lost 11 bases, with 9 bases between them. This CDR3 is built from 13 residues. Germline CDR1 is MNHEY and CDR2 is SMNVEV (reference sequence). This CDR3 is CASSLFNPPPLHF. As DNA, the CDR3 is TGTGCCAGCAGTTTATTCAACCCTCCACCCCTCCACTTT.

In this sample, this clonotype turned up a few times. The V and J genes are TRBV30 and TRBJ2-3; tentative D call: TRBD1 (7 bases). The CDR3 consists of 13 residues. V dropped 4 bases and J dropped 2 bases, with 10 bases sitting between them. Germline CDR1 and CDR2: GTSNPN and SVGIG (reference sequence). CDR3 coding DNA: TGTGCCTGGACAGGGGGACTCACAGATACGCAGTATTTT. Its translation: CAWTGGLTDTQYF.

The chain is built from TRBV9 and TRBJ2-5, with D tentatively TRBD2 (5 bases). Germline V gene data show CDR1 as SGDLS and CDR2 as YYNGEE. The CDR3 runs to 16 residues. The V end was cut by 4 bases, the J end by 2 bases, with 18 bases between. CDR3 amino acids: CASSPGVGEGQETQYF. DNA for the CDR3: TGTGCCAGCAGCCCCGGCGTGGGAGAAGGTCAAGAGACCCAGTACTTC.

This clonotype was observed a few times. The chain couples TRBV3-1 to TRBJ2-6, with D hard to call. V dropped 4 bases and J dropped 4 bases, with 11 bases sitting between them. CDR1 and CDR2 from the germline V gene are LGHDT and YNNKEL (reference sequence). This CDR3 spans 15 amino acids. In nucleotides, the CDR3 is TGTGCCAGCAGCCCGACATTTACAGGGGCCAACGTCCTGACTTTC. Translated: CASSPTFTGANVLTF.

This chain connects TRBV7-2 to TRBJ1-1, with a possible D match to TRBD1 (5 bases). Germline V gene sequence: CDR1 SGHTA, CDR2 FQGNSA. Deletions cut 1 base from V and 0 bases from J, with 9 bases between. CDR3 length: 15 residues. CDR3 residues: CASSLGGAMNTEAFF. The CDR3 DNA sequence: TGTGCCAGCAGCTTAGGAGGGGCCATGAACACTGAAGCTTTCTTT.

This clonotype was observed a single time. The V gene is TRBV12-5, the J gene TRBJ2-7; 13 nucleotides line up with TRBD2. This CDR3 comprises 15 residues. Per germline, CDR1 LGHNT and CDR2 FRNRAP. Trimming took 6 bases from V and 5 from J; bases not matched to a gene: 7. CDR3 amino acids: CASGVGTSGMNEQYV. Written as DNA, the CDR3 is TGTGCTAGTGGGGTTGGGACTAGCGGGATGAACGAGCAGTACGTC.

The chain carries TRBV11-2 and TRBJ2-7; 10 positions agree with TRBD2. The CDR3 covers 17 residues. Germline trimming cut 5 bases from V and 2 bases from J; bases unmatched to any gene: 12. Looked up from germline, CDR1 is SGHAT and CDR2 is FQNNGV. The CDR3 spells CASSHGASGRRAYEQYV. CDR3 nucleotides: TGTGCCAGCAGCCATGGGGCTAGCGGGAGACGGGCCTACGAGCAGTACGTC.

This clonotype came up a few times. The J gene is TRBJ1-5, the V gene TRBV10-3; possibly TRBD1 for D (5 bases). This CDR3 spans 13 amino acids. Germline V CDR1 and CDR2: ENHRY, SYGVKD. Trimming removed 8 bases at V and 3 bases at J, with 11 bases between. CDR3 coding DNA: TGTGCCATCCACCAGGGCCTCAATCAGCCCCAGCATTTT. This gives the protein CAIHQGLNQPQHF.

This chain uses TRBV27 with TRBJ2-6; D possibly corresponds to TRBD1 (6 bases). The germline gives CDR1 MNHEY, CDR2 SMNVEV (reference sequence). This CDR3 contains 18 residues. The V and J ends lost 6 bases and 0 bases respectively, with 18 bases between them. CDR3 in amino acids: CASRPWTDQGSGANVLTF. The CDR3 DNA sequence: TGTGCCAGCAGGCCGTGGACAGATCAGGGCTCTGGGGCCAACGTCCTGACTTTC. The full variable domain, in which reference TRBV27 and TRBJ2-6 provide the parts outside the CDR3, is EAQVTQNPRYLITVTGKKLTVTCSQNMNHEYMSWYRQDPGLGLRQIYYSMNVEVTDKGDVPEGYKVSRKEKRNFPLILESPSPNQTSLYFCASRPWTDQGSGANVLTFGAGSRLTVL.

This clonotype has more than one count but fewer than ten. The CDR3 sequence: CASMRDRDSPLHF. As DNA, the CDR3 is TGTGCCAGCATGCGGGACAGGGATTCACCCCTCCACTTT. The chain links TRBV2 to TRBJ1-6; 9 bases are shared with TRBD1. Germline assignment: CDR1 SNHLY and CDR2 FYNNEI. This CDR3 spans 13 amino acids. The ends lost 7 bases at V and 8 bases at J; junction bases unmatched: 3.

This chain's CDR3 is CASSRGGRVNTEAFF. The DNA of the CDR3 is TGTGCCAGCTCCCGGGGGGGCAGGGTGAACACTGAAGCTTTCTTT. The chain has TRBV5-6 and TRBJ1-1, with D maybe TRBD1 (6 bases). Trimming pared 7 bases from V and 0 bases from J, leaving 16 bases between. Germline V gene sequence: CDR1 SGHDT, CDR2 YYEEEE. CDR3 length: 15 residues.

This chain links TRBV5-1 with TRBJ1-1; D remains ambiguous. Deletions cut 2 bases from V and 3 bases from J, with 14 bases between. CDR3 length: 15 amino acids. Germline loops: CDR1 SGHRS, CDR2 YFSETQ. The CDR3 here is CASSLFGAVYTEAFF. Here the CDR3 DNA reads TGCGCCAGCAGCTTATTTGGCGCAGTGTACACTGAAGCTTTCTTT.

This clonotype was observed a few times. The chain has TRBV6-5 and TRBJ2-1, with D possibly being TRBD2 (6 bases). Germline loops: CDR1 MNHEY, CDR2 SVGAGI. The ends were cut back, 5 bases at V and 11 bases at J, with 22 bases in the middle. The CDR3 is 15 amino acids. CDR3 coding DNA: TGTGCCAGCAGTCTACTTTCGGGAGACCTCGGGCAGCAGTTCTTC. Its protein is CASSLLSGDLGQQFF.

This clonotype was detected a few times. The chain links TRBV20-1 to TRBJ2-2; the match to TRBD2 covers 8 bases. With 3 bases clipped from V and 5 bases from J, the junction kept 8 bases outside the gene matches. The germline gives CDR1 DFQATT, CDR2 SNEGSKA (reference sequence). The CDR3 covers 15 residues. CDR3 nucleotide sequence: TGCAGTGCTAGGGCCCGGGAGGGAGTAACCGGGGAGCTGTTTTTT. Residues: CSARAREGVTGELFF.

This clonotype was seen ten or more times. V usage is TRBV5-1 and J usage is TRBJ1-2; D uncertain. CDR1 and CDR2 from the germline V gene are SGHRS and YFSETQ. The length of the CDR3 is 14 residues. V was trimmed by 2 bases and J by 1 base, leaving 9 bases between them. The DNA of the CDR3 is TGCGCCAGCAGCTTTTATGGCAGTAACTATGGCTACACCTTC. Its protein product is CASSFYGSNYGYTF.

The V gene is TRBV19, the J gene TRBJ2-2; D remains ambiguous. The ends were cut back, 1 base at V and 4 bases at J, with 7 bases in the middle. Germline assignment: CDR1 LNHDA and CDR2 SQIVND (reference sequence). The CDR3 has 14 residues. Written as DNA, the CDR3 is TGTGCCAGTAGTATAGGAGATTTCACCGGGGAGCTGTTTTTT. This gives the protein CASSIGDFTGELFF. Based on the CDR3 plus reference TRBV19 and TRBJ2-2, the full variable domain is DGGITQSPKYLFRKEGQNVTLSCEQNLNHDAMYWYRQDPGQGLRLIYYSQIVNDFQKGDIAEGYSVSREKKESFPLTVTSAQKNPTAFYLCASSIGDFTGELFFGEGSRLTVL.

For this clonotype: An end of the junction does not agree with germline; a read error may underlie this. The chain combines TRBV20-1 with TRBJ2-1, with D hard to call. Germline-derived CDR1 and CDR2 are DFQATT and SNEGSKA (reference sequence). The CDR3 is 14 amino acids. CDR3 DNA sequence: TGCGGTGCTAGAGTATCATTGGTTCAAAATGAGCAGTTCTTC. Translation gives CGARVSLVQNEQFF.

This clonotype turned up a few times. V usage is TRBV3-1 and J usage is TRBJ2-2, with a weak D call TRBD2 (6 bases). V dropped 4 bases and J dropped 4 bases, with 13 bases sitting between them. This CDR3 is built from 15 residues. Looked up from germline, CDR1 is LGHDT and CDR2 is YNNKEL (reference sequence). Here the CDR3 reads CASSPRLGVTGELFF. Here the CDR3 DNA reads TGTGCCAGCAGCCCAAGACTAGGTGTCACCGGGGAGCTGTTTTTT.

The table lists this clonotype with a few counts. V is TRBV7-9 and J is TRBJ1-1; the D gene is possibly TRBD1 (5 bases). The V and J ends lost 5 bases and 1 base respectively, with 11 bases between them. This CDR3 spans 14 amino acids. The germline CDR1 and CDR2 sequences are SEHNR and FQNEAQ (reference sequence). In DNA, the CDR3 is TGTGCCAGCAGCGGGACGTTGGCGAACACTGAAGCTTTCTTT. It encodes CASSGTLANTEAFF.

This sequence joins TRBV3-1 and TRBJ2-7; D gene uncertain. This CDR3 contains 12 residues. Trimming took off 6 bases at V and 7 bases at J, with 13 bases between the two ends. CDR1 and CDR2 (germline): LGHDT, YNNKEL (reference sequence). CDR3 sequence (DNA): TGTGCCAGCAGTCACGCGCGTAGGGAGCAGTACTTC. The encoded protein is CASSHARREQYF.

The chain carries TRBV6-1 and TRBJ2-3; 8 nucleotides line up with TRBD1. CDR3 length: 16 residues. J lost 0 bases, V lost 5 bases, and 7 bases had no gene match. The germline V gene encodes CDR1 MNHNS and CDR2 SASEGT. The CDR3: CASSQQGVTSTDTQYF. DNA of the CDR3: TGTGCCAGCAGTCAACAGGGGGTAACTAGCACAGATACGCAGTATTTT.

This clonotype was seen many times. The J gene is TRBJ2-6, the V gene TRBV27; 7 bases line up with TRBD1. CDR3 length equals 18 residues. In germline, CDR1 is MNHEY, CDR2 SMNVEV (reference sequence). V was clipped by 2 bases and J by 4 bases; unmatched bases: 11. Here the CDR3 DNA reads TGTGCCAGCAGTTTAACCTGGACAGGCCGTTTCGGGGCCAACGTCCTGACTTTC. Translated, it gives CASSLTWTGRFGANVLTF.

The chain carries TRBV27 and TRBJ2-3; tentative D call: TRBD2 (5 bases). Per the germline V gene, CDR1 is MNHEY and CDR2 is SMNVEV (reference sequence). V was clipped by 4 bases and J by 2 bases, with 16 bases between them. The CDR3 has 16 amino acids. The CDR3 reads CASSSLFPDSTDTQYF. The CDR3 DNA reads TGTGCCAGCAGTTCCCTCTTCCCGGACTCCACAGATACGCAGTATTTT.

The chain links TRBV10-3 to TRBJ2-1, with D perhaps TRBD2 (5 bases). Germline CDR1 reads ENHRY; CDR2 reads SYGVKD. Trimming took 3 bases from V and 4 from J, leaving 13 bases between them. The CDR3 loop spans 15 amino acids. The CDR3 DNA follows: TGTGCCATCAGTGATCGGCGGGCTGCATACAATGAGCAGTTCTTC. Amino acids: CAISDRRAAYNEQFF.

This chain uses TRBV20-1 with TRBJ2-1; 12 bases are a match to TRBD2. V lost 6 bases, J lost 9 bases, and 6 bases stayed unmatched. The CDR3 extends over 13 amino acids. Germline loops: CDR1 DFQATT, CDR2 SNEGSKA (reference sequence). Here the CDR3 DNA reads TGCAGTGCCGCGACTAGCGGGAGACGTGAGCAGTTCTTC. Amino acids: CSAATSGRREQFF.

The rearrangement links TRBV27 to TRBJ2-2; 7 bases fit TRBD2. Germline V gene data show CDR1 as MNHEY and CDR2 as SMNVEV (reference sequence). CDR3 size: 16 residues. Trimming removed 6 bases from V and 6 bases from J; junction bases left unmatched: 13. The CDR3 DNA follows: TGTGCCAGCAGCCCCCGCGGGGGTGTTGACCCCGGGGAGCTGTTTTTT. This codes for CASSPRGGVDPGELFF.

This clonotype was picked up a small number of times. The chain uses TRBV20-1 and TRBJ2-1; D ambiguous. V shed 3 bases and J shed 5 bases, with 11 bases lying between them. Germline CDR1 reads DFQATT; CDR2 reads SNEGSKA (reference sequence). There are 13 residues in the CDR3. The CDR3 DNA is TGCAGTGCTAGTGCACAGTATAACAATGAGCAGTTCTTC. It yields the protein CSASAQYNNEQFF.

This clonotype was found a few times. CDR3 protein: CSARASGTGDGYTF. In DNA, the CDR3 is TGCAGTGCTAGAGCTTCCGGGACAGGGGATGGCTACACCTTC. V usage is TRBV20-1 and J usage is TRBJ1-2, with 10 bases lining up with TRBD1. Trimming removed 1 base from V and 6 bases from J; junction bases left unmatched: 5. The germline gives CDR1 DFQATT, CDR2 SNEGSKA (reference sequence). The CDR3 has 14 residues.